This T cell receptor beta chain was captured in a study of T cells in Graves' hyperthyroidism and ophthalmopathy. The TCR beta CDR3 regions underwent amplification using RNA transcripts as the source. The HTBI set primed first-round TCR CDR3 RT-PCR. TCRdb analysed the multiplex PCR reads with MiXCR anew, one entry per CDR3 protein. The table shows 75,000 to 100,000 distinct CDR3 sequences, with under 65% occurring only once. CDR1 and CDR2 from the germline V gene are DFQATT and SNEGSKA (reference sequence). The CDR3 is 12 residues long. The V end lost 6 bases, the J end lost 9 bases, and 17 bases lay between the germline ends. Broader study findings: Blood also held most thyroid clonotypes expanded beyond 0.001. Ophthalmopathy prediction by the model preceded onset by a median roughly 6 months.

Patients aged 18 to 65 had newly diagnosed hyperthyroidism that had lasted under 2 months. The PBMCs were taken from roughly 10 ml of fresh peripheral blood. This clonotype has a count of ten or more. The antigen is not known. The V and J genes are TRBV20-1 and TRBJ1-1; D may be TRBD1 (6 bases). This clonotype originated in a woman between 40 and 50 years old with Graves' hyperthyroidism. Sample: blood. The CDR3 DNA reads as TGCAGTGCGGGGAACAGGGCTTTCAAAGCTTTCTTT. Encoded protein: CSAGNRAFKAFF.